This TCR beta chain originates from a study of T cells in women clearing cervical HPV infection. Study context: Controls gave blood once infection was undetectable; cases at lesion identification.

The assay was immunoSEQ multiplex PCR, and TCRdb's table has in-frame clones only and misses some. This sample's table has 30,000 or so clones. The CDR3 has 16 residues. The V and J ends lost 8 bases and 5 bases respectively, with 21 bases between them. From germline, CDR1 is WNHNN and CDR2 SYGVQD (reference sequence). Comment on this clone: The sequence runs out 3 residues before the end of the CDR3; the remainder is reconstructed from the germline J gene.

The sequence came from a woman between 18 and 75 years old with a cervical HPV16 infection that either progressed to CIN3+ or cleared (not recorded which). The sequencing input was blood buffy coat. The chain carries TRBV10-1 and TRBJ2-2; D uncertain. This chain's CDR3 is CASSLRLGHRTGELFF. The DNA read from the CDR3 is TGCGCCAGCTCCCTTCGGCTTGGGCATCGGACCGGGGAG.